This T cell receptor (beta chain) was documented in a study of neurological immune-mediated disorders. TCRdb re-called the 5' RACE reads with MiXCR, one entry per CDR3 protein. The sample lists more than 30,000 distinct CDR3 sequences; roughly an eighth were seen once. CDR3 length: 14 residues. Germline V gene lookup returns CDR1 MNHEY and CDR2 SVGAGI. V lost 0 bases and J lost 6, with 11 bases in between. Many counts were recorded for this clonotype. The time point is: longitudinal time-point 2. The receptor comes from a woman in her 40s in good health. Sequencing was done on a sample of PBMCs. The gene calls are TRBV6-5 and TRBJ1-1, with D uncertain. CDR3 sequence (DNA): TGTGCCAGCAGTTACTCTGGGATTCTCGCTGAAGCTTTCTTT. Translated, it gives CASSYSGILAEAFF.